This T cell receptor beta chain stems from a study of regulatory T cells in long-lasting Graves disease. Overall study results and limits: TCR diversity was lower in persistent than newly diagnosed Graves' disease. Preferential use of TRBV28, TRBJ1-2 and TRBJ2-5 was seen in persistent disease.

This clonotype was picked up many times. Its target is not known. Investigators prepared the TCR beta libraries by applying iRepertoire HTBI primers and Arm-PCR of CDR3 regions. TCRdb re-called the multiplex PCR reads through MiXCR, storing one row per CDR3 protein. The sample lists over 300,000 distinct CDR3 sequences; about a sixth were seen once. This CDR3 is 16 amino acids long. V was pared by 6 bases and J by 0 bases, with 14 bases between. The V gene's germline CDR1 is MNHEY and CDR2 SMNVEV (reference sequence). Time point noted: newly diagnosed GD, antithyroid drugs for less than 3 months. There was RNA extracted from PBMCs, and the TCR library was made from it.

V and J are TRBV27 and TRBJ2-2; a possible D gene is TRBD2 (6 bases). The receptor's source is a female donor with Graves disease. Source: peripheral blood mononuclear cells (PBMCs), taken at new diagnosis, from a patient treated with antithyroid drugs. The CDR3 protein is CASRKERAANTGELFF. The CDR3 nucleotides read TGTGCCAGCAGAAAAGAGCGGGCCGCGAACACCGGGGAGCTGTTTTTT.